This TCR beta chain comes out of a study of Graves' ophthalmopathy and Graves' hyperthyroidism. This clonotype has a count of ten or more. Clinical symptoms, serum thyroxine, TRAb, thyroid ultrasound and orbital computed tomography were relied on for diagnosis. The PBMCs had their origin in 7.5 to 10 ml of fresh peripheral blood. Amplified material comprised TCR beta CDR3 regions derived from RNA transcripts. First-round RT-PCR used HTBI primers; second-round multiplex PCR followed. TCRdb called the multiplex PCR reads again in MiXCR, with one record for every CDR3 protein. The sample holds hundreds of thousands of distinct CDR3 sequences; 20% to 25% are singletons and the top ten take around two fifths. Trimming removed 5 bases at V and 7 bases at J, with 11 bases between. The CDR3 length is 12 residues.

The rearrangement links TRBV12-3 or TRBV12-4 to TRBJ1-1; D is possibly TRBD1 (6 bases). This receptor was obtained from a woman between 50 and 59 years old with Graves' ophthalmopathy. Sequencing was done on a sample of peripheral blood. CDR3 residues: CASSRTVFEAFF. In nucleotides, the CDR3 is TGTGCCAGCAGTCGGACAGTATTTGAAGCTTTCTTT.